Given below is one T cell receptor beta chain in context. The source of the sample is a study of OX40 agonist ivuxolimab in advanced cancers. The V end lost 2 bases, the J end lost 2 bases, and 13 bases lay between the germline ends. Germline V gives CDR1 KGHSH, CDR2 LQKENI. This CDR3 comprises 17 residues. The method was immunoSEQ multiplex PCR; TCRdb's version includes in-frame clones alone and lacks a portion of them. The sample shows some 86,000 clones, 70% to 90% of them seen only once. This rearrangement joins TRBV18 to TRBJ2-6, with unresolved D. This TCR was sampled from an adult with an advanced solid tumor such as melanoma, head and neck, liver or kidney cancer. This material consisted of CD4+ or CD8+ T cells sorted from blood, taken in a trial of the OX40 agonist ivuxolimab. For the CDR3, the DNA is TGTGCCAGCTCACCATTCTCCCCGGGTACTGGGGCCAACGTCCTGACTTTC. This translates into CASSPFSPGTGANVLTF.